Shown below are 18 T cell receptor beta chains from a single sample sequenced in a study of PD-1 blockade in mismatch repair-deficient tumors. Repertoires were generated with immunoSEQ multiplex PCR, while TCRdb's copy carries only in-frame clones and drops some. Here the sample spans 38,000 or so clones, roughly 85% being singletons. Sequenced material: peripheral blood, taken 76 weeks after starting pembrolizumab. These receptors were taken from an adult with mismatch repair-deficient cancer.

The V and J genes are TRBV25-1 and TRBJ1-1; D is uncertain. CDR3 length equals 16 residues. Germline CDR1 MGHDK, CDR2 SYGVNS. The ends were cut back, 6 bases at V and 0 bases at J, with 17 bases in the middle. As DNA, the CDR3 is TGTGCCAGCAGGGGCCCATGGGCAACTATGAACACTGAAGCTTTCTTT. Residues: CASRGPWATMNTEAFF.

The rearrangement joins TRBV9 to TRBJ2-1, with a weak D call TRBD2 (6 bases). Germline-derived CDR1 and CDR2 are SGDLS and YYNGEE. The V and J ends lost 3 bases and 4 bases respectively, with 14 bases between them. This CDR3 is built from 15 residues. The CDR3 spells CASSAATGGYNEQFF. In nucleotides, the CDR3 is TGTGCCAGCAGCGCTGCGACTGGAGGGTACAATGAGCAGTTCTTC.

V gene TRBV11-2 combines with J gene TRBJ1-2, with a tentative D call TRBD1 (6 bases). Germline V gene lookup returns CDR1 SGHAT and CDR2 FQNNGV. V was cut by 5 bases and J by 0 bases, with 19 bases left in between. This CDR3 spans 17 amino acids. CDR3 coding DNA: TGTGCCAGCAGCCTACGAGCGACAGGAGACTCTAACTATGGCTACACCTTC. It encodes CASSLRATGDSNYGYTF. The variable domain in full, with the rest retrieved from reference TRBV11-2 and TRBJ1-2, is EAGVAQSPRYKIIEKRQSVAFWCNPISGHATLYWYQQILGQGPKLLIQFQNNGVVDDSQLPKDRFSAERLKGVDSTLKIQPAKLEDSAVYLCASSLRATGDSNYGYTFGSGTRLTVV.

The J gene is TRBJ2-7, the V gene TRBV12-5; D is uncertain. The V gene lost 3 bases and the J gene lost 3 bases, with 6 bases spanning the gap. Germline V lookup: CDR1 LGHNT, CDR2 FRNRAP. The CDR3 is 12 residues long. CDR3 protein: CASGFWGYEQYF. CDR3 bases: TGTGCTAGTGGTTTCTGGGGCTACGAGCAGTACTTC.

J is TRBJ2-7 and V is TRBV7-8; no firm D call. CDR1 SGHVS and CDR2 FQNEAQ come from the germline V gene. The CDR3 loop spans 13 amino acids. Trimming removed 5 bases at V and 3 bases at J, with 11 bases between. The chain's CDR3 is CASSPLLYYEQYF. Here the CDR3 DNA reads TGTGCCAGCAGCCCACTTCTCTACTACGAGCAGTACTTC.

The rearrangement links TRBV19 to TRBJ2-3; TRBD1 might be the D (5 bases). The CDR3 runs to 13 residues. Germline V gives CDR1 LNHDA, CDR2 SQIVND (reference sequence). V dropped 8 bases and J dropped 3 bases, with 12 bases sitting between them. CDR3 region: CASGRQKTDTQYF. For the CDR3, the DNA is TGTGCCAGTGGTAGACAGAAAACAGATACGCAGTATTTT.

The chain couples TRBV5-6 to TRBJ2-3; 13 nucleotides agree with TRBD2. With V trimmed by 0 bases and J by 0 bases, 4 bases remained unmatched. The CDR3 extends over 18 amino acids. CDR1 is SGHDT and CDR2 is YYEEEE in the germline V gene. The CDR3 is CASSLGLAGGPSTDTQYF. In DNA, the CDR3 is TGTGCCAGCAGCTTGGGACTAGCGGGAGGACCTAGCACAGATACGCAGTATTTT.

The chain links TRBV19 to TRBJ2-2, with D tentatively TRBD2 (5 bases). The CDR3 is 15 residues long. V was clipped by 7 bases and J by 0 bases, with 12 bases between them. Germline V gene lookup returns CDR1 LNHDA and CDR2 SQIVND (reference sequence). In DNA, the CDR3 is TGTGCCAGTAAGATAAGCGGAACGAACACCGGGGAGCTGTTTTTT. This translates into CASKISGTNTGELFF.

The gene calls are TRBV4-3 and TRBJ2-7; 7 positions match TRBD1. Germline V gene data show CDR1 as LGHNA and CDR2 as YSLEER. The V gene end was trimmed by 0 bases and the J gene end by 4 bases; junction bases not matched to a gene: 6. CDR3 size: 15 residues. The CDR3 DNA follows: TGCGCCAGCAGCCAAGACAGGGGGAGTTCTTACGAGCAGTACTTC. It is translated as CASSQDRGSSYEQYF.

The chain combines TRBV4-3 with TRBJ2-4; tentative D call: TRBD2 (6 bases). This CDR3 is built from 15 residues. CDR1 and CDR2 from the germline V gene are LGHNA and YSLEER. V was pared by 3 bases and J by 0 bases, with 9 bases between. CDR3 in amino acids: CASSQGLVAKNIQYF. CDR3 DNA sequence: TGCGCCAGCAGCCAGGGACTTGTAGCCAAAAACATTCAGTACTTC.

The CDR3 protein is CASSLVGEADTQYF. CDR3 DNA sequence: TGTGCCAGCAGCTTGGTAGGGGAAGCAGATACGCAGTATTTT. The chain is built from TRBV5-4 and TRBJ2-3, with D maybe TRBD1 (5 bases). CDR3 length equals 14 residues. Germline CDR1 reads SGHNT; CDR2 reads YYREEE (reference sequence). V lost 0 bases, J lost 4 bases, and 9 bases lay in between.

The CDR3: CASRVGSVREVGYGYTF. In nucleotides, the CDR3 is TGCGCCAGCAGGGTCGGTTCGGTCCGAGAGGTGGGCTATGGCTACACCTTC. The chain links TRBV5-1 to TRBJ1-2; D not resolved. V was cut by 5 bases and J by 4 bases, with 24 bases left in between. Germline-derived CDR1 and CDR2 are SGHRS and YFSETQ. The CDR3 is made up of 17 amino acids. Full variable domain (outside the CDR3, taken from reference TRBV5-1 and TRBJ1-2): KAGVTQTPRYLIKTRGQQVTLSCSPISGHRSVSWYQQTPGQGLQFLFEYFSETQRNKGNFPGRFSGRQFSNSRSEMNVSTLELGDSALYLCASRVGSVREVGYGYTFGSGTRLTVV.

This clone was observed once. This chain joins TRBV27 and TRBJ2-1; D ambiguous. CDR1 is MNHEY and CDR2 is SMNVEV in the germline V gene (reference sequence). CDR3 size: 13 residues. V shed 6 bases and J shed 6 bases, with 12 bases lying between them. The CDR3 coding sequence is TGTGCCAGCAGAACCCGACCCCCCAATGAGCAGTTCTTC. As protein: CASRTRPPNEQFF.

Here the CDR3 reads CASSEVSNQPQHF. The CDR3 DNA is TGTGCCAGCAGTGAAGTCAGCAATCAGCCCCAGCATTTT. V is TRBV6-1 and J is TRBJ1-5; D unresolved. The CDR3 consists of 13 residues. From germline, CDR1 is MNHNS and CDR2 SASEGT. Trimming left V 1 base short and J 1 base short, with 2 bases between.

The V call is TRBV7-9, the J call TRBJ1-1; no clear D. The CDR3 runs 14 residues. The V gene lost 1 base and the J gene lost 1 base, with 7 bases spanning the gap. The germline V gene encodes CDR1 SEHNR and CDR2 FQNEAQ (reference sequence). CDR3 sequence: CASSLDRGNTEAFF. CDR3 coding DNA: TGTGCCAGCAGCTTAGATCGGGGGAACACTGAAGCTTTCTTT.

The gene calls are TRBV14 and TRBJ2-1; D is unresolved. The CDR3 extends over 16 amino acids. The germline V gene has CDR1 SGHDN and CDR2 FVKESK. V shed 4 bases and J shed 4 bases, with 17 bases lying between them. CDR3 DNA: TGTGCCAGCAGCCGGTGGGTGGTGGCGTCGTACAATGAGCAGTTCTTC. This gives the protein CASSRWVVASYNEQFF.

This clone was seen a few times. The genes are TRBV29-1 and TRBJ1-2; D not certain. V shed 6 bases and J shed 7 bases, with 21 bases lying between them. The CDR3 covers 14 residues. Germline CDR1 is SQVTM and CDR2 is ANQGSEA. The CDR3 region is CSVAERADGLGYTF. The CDR3 nucleotides read TGCAGCGTCGCGGAAAGGGCAGACGGCCTTGGCTACACCTTC.

The rearrangement joins TRBV6-1 to TRBJ1-1; a weak D match, TRBD1 (5 bases). CDR1 MNHNS and CDR2 SASEGT come from the germline V gene. V was clipped by 7 bases and J by 0 bases, with 15 bases between them. The CDR3 is made up of 15 amino acids. The CDR3 coding sequence is TGTGCCAGCACCCGGGGGGACCTAATGAACACTGAAGCTTTCTTT. Translated: CASTRGDLMNTEAFF.